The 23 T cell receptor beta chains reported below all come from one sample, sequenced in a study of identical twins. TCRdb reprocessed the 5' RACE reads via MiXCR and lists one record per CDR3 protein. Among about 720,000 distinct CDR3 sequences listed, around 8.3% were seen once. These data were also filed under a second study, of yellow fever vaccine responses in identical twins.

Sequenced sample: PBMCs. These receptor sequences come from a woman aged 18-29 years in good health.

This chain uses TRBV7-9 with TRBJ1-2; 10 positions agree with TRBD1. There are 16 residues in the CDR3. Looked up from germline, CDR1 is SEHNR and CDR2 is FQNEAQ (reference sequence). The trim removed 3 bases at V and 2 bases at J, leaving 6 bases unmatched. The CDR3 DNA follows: TGTGCCAGCAGCTTGGCCGGGACAGGGGCCAACTATGGCTACACCTTC. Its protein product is CASSLAGTGANYGYTF.

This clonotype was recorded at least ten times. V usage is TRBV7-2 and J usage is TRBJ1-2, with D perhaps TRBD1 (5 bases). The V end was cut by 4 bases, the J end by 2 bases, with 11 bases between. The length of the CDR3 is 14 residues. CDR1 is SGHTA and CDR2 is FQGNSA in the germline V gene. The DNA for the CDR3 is TGTGCCAGCAGCTCTGGGGGGGGGAACTATGGCTACACCTTC. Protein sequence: CASSSGGGNYGYTF.

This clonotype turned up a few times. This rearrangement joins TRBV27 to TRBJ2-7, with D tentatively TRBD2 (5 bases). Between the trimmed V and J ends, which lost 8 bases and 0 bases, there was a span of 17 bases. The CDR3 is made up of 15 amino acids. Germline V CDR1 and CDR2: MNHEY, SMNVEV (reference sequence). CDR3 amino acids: CASAPGPDYSYEQYF. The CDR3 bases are TGTGCCAGCGCTCCGGGTCCTGACTACTCCTACGAGCAGTACTTC.

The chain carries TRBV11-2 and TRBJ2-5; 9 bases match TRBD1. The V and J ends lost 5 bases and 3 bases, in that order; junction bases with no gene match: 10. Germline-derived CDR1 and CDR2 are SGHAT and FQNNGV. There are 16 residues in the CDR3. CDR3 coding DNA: TGTGCCAGCAGCCGAGCGGGACAGGGAGGGGAAGAGACCCAGTACTTC. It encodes CASSRAGQGGEETQYF.

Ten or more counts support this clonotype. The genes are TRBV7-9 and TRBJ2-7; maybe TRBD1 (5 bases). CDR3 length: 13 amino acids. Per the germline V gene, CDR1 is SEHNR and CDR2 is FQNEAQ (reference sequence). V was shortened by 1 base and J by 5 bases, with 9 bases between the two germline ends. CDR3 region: CASSLGREDEQYF. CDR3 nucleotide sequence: TGTGCCAGCAGCTTAGGCAGGGAAGACGAGCAGTACTTC. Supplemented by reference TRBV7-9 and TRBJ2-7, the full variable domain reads DTGVSQNPRHKITKRGQNVTFRCDPISEHNRLYWYRQTLGQGPEFLTYFQNEAQLEKSRLLSDRFSAERPKGSFSTLEIQRTEQGDSAMYLCASSLGREDEQYFGPGTRLTVT.

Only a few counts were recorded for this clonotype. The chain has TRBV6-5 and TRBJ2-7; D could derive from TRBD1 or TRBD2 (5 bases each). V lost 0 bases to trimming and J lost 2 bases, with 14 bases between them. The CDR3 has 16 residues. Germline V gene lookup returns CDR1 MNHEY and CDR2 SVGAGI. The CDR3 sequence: CASSYSRDRLTYEQYF. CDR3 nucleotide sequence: TGTGCCAGCAGTTACTCGAGGGACCGCCTCACCTACGAGCAGTACTTC.

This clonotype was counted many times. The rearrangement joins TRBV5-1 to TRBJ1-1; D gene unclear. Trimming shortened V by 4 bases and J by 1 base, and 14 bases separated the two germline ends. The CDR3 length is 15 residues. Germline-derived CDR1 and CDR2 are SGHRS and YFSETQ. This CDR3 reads CASSGEGDKNTEAFF. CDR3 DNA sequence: TGCGCCAGCAGCGGAGAAGGTGACAAGAACACTGAAGCTTTCTTT.

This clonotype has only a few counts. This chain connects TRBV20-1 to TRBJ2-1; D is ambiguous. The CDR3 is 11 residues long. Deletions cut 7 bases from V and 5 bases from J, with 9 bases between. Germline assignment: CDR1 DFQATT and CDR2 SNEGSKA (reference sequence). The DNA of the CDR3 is TGCAGTGGAACGACCGACAATGAGCAGTTCTTC. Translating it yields CSGTTDNEQFF.

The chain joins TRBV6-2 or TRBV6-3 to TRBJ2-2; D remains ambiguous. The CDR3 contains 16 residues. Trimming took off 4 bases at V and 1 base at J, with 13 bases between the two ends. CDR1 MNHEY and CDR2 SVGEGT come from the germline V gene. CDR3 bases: TGTGCCAGCAGTTTAGGAACGGAGAGGAACACCGGGGAGCTGTTTTTT. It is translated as CASSLGTERNTGELFF.

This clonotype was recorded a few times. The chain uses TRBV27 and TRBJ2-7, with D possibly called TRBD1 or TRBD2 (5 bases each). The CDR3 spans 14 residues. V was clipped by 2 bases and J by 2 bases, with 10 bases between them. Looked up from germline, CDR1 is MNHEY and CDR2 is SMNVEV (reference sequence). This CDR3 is CASSLDRDAYEQYF. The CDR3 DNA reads TGTGCCAGCAGTTTAGACCGGGACGCCTACGAGCAGTACTTC.

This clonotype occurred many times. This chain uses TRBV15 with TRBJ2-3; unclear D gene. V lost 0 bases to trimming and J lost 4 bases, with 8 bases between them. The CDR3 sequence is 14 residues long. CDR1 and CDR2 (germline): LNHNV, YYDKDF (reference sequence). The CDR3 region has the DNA TGTGCCACCAGCAGAGACCCCGCCGCAGATACGCAGTATTTT. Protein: CATSRDPAADTQYF. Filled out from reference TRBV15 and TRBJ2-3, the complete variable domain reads DAMVIQNPRYQVTQFGKPVTLSCSQTLNHNVMYWYQQKSSQAPKLLFHYYDKDFNNEADTPDNFQSRRPNTSFCFLDIRSPGLGDTAMYLCATSRDPAADTQYFGPGTRLTVL.

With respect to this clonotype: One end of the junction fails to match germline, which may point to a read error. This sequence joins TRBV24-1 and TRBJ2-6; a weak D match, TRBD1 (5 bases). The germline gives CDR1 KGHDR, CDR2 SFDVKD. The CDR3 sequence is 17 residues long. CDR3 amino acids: CATSDAVVEAGANVLTF. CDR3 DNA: TGTGCCACCAGTGATGCCGTGGTTGAGGCTGGGGCCAATGTCCTGACTTTC.

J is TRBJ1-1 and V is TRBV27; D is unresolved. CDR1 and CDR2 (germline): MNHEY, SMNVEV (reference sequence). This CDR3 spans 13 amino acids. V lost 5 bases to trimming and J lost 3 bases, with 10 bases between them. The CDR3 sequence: CASSPPPYTEAFF. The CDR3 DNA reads TGTGCCAGCAGTCCTCCTCCTTACACTGAAGCTTTCTTT.

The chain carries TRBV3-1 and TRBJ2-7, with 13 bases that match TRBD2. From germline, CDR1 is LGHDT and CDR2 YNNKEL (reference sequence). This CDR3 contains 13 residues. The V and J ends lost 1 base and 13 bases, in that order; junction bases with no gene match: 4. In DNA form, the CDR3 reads TGTGCCAGCAGCCAAGCGACTAGCGGGGGGACCTACTTC. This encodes CASSQATSGGTYF.

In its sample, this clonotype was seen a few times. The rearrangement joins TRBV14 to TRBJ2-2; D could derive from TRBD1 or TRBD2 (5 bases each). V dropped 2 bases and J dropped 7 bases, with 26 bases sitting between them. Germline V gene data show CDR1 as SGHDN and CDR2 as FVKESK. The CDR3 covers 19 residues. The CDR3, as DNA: TGTGCCAGCAGCCAAACAGCGCTATCTGAGGGGAATTGGAACGGGGAGCTGTTTTTT. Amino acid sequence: CASSQTALSEGNWNGELFF.

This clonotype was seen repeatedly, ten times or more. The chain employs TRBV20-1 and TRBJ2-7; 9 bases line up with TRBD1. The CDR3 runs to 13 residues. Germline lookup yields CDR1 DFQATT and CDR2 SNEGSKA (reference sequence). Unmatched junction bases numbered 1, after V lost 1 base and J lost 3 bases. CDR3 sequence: CSARADRGYEQYF. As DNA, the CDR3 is TGCAGTGCTAGAGCGGACAGGGGCTACGAGCAGTACTTC.

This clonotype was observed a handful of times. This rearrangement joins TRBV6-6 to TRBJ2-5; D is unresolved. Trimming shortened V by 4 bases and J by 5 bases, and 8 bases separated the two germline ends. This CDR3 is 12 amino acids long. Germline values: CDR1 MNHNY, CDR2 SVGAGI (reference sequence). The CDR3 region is CASSFGPETQYF. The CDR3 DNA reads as TGTGCCAGCAGTTTCGGCCCGGAGACCCAGTACTTC.

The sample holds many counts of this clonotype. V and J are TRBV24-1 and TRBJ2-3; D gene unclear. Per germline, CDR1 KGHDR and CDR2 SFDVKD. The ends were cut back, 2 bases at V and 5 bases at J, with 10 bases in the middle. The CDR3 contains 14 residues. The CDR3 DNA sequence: TGTGCCACCAGTGATTACCCCGTTCGAGATACGCAGTATTTT. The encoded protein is CATSDYPVRDTQYF.

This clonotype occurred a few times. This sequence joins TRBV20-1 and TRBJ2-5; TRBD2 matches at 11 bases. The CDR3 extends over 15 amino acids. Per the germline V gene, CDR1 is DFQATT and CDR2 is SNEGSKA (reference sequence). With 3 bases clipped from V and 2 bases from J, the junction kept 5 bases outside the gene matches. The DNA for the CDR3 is TGCAGTGCTAGTCCTAGCGGGAGGTCTCAAGAGACCCAGTACTTC. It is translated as CSASPSGRSQETQYF.

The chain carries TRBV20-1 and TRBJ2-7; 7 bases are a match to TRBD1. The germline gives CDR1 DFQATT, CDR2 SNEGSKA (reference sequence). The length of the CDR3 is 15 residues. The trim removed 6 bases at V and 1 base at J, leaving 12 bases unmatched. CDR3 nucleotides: TGCAGTGCCCCGTATGGTGGGGGACAGTCCTACGAGCAGTACTTC. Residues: CSAPYGGGQSYEQYF.

CDR3 in DNA: TGTGCCAGCAGACAATTCCCCGGGACAGGGAGAGAGTCCTACGAGCAGTACTTC. Protein: CASRQFPGTGRESYEQYF. The rearrangement joins TRBV6-1 to TRBJ2-7, with 9 nucleotides matching TRBD1. In germline, CDR1 is MNHNS, CDR2 SASEGT. This CDR3 has 18 amino acids. The J segment lost 1 base and the V segment lost 6 bases, leaving 16 bases of the junction unmatched.

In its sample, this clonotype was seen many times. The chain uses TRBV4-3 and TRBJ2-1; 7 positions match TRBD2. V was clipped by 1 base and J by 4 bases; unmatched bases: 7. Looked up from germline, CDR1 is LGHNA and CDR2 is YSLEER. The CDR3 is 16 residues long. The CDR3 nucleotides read TGCGCCAGCAGCCAAGTCCCCAGCGGGGATTACAATGAGCAGTTCTTC. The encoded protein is CASSQVPSGDYNEQFF.

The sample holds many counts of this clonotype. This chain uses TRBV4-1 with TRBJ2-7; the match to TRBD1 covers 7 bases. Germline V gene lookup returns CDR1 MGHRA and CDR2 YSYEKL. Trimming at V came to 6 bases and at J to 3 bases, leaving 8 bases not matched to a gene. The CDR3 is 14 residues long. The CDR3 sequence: CASSSTQGFYEQYF. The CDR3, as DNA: TGCGCCAGCAGTTCAACACAGGGGTTCTACGAGCAGTACTTC.